This T cell receptor (beta chain) was obtained from a study of cytomegalovirus exposure and HLA in healthy donors (dated 2017 in TCRdb). In terms of the full investigation: An earlier analysis of fewer than 750 of the donors reported roughly 300 Gb of sequence data and 95 million to 130 million unique TCR beta sequences obtained from about 170 million T cells. An early release that covered several hundred HLA-typed donors contained 250 to 350 gigabases of sequencing data and about 84 million unique TCR sequences. Of the 398 genotyped donors, around 81% fell in the genetic ancestry cluster associated with self-reported Caucasian donors. The study aimed to test whether cataloging public T cell receptors could reveal signatures of past pathogen exposure. The T cell repertoires of about 700 subjects were profiled by immunosequencing and related to cytomegalovirus serostatus. Along with the 666-subject first cohort, a separate validation cohort of 120 different subjects was used. To predict cytomegalovirus infection status, the study brought together high-throughput TCR immunosequencing, statistical association of individual TCRs with disease status, and machine learning. A later analysis re-examined previously published TCR beta repertoires from over 500 donors and added high-resolution HLA genotyping to investigate patterns of TCR occurrence. The later analysis used no new phenotypic data to find candidate immune exposures, relying instead on TCR beta sequences and their occurrence across donors. An earlier analysis of around 640 of the donors used high-throughput TCR beta sequencing to judge whether each TCR beta V gene segment behaved as functional or pseudogenic. Donor age, sex, ethnicity and CMV serostatus were collected together with the repertoire data. A later genetic analysis used genome-wide SNP genotypes for about 65% of the 666 donors, treating that subset as a discovery cohort. Every discovery cohort repertoire had been produced on one sequencing platform. Class I and class II HLA loci were covered by the typing at four-digit resolution. The number of donors typed differed by locus, with roughly 629-640 for A, B, C, DRB1 and DQB1, roughly 520 for DQA1, approximately 580 for DPA1, and approximately 470 for DPB1. About five DR-DQ haplotypes were treated as single units for association and clustering because of strong linkage in the cohort. Among 300 to 500 genotyped donors of the cohort, an average of about 220,000 unique TCR beta nucleotide sequences was sequenced per donor, of which roughly 17% were non-productive.

What the research found in general, with its limitations: Because some donors lacked HLA typing at each locus, the association tests relied only on the typed subset. Most TCR sequences were seen in very few donors, while some public TCRs were found in many individuals. In a later genetic analysis, fewer N-insertions in productive TCRs were reported among donors in an Asian-associated ancestry cluster than the approximately 670-donor mean. It was suggested by the authors that the approach could potentially be generalized to other disease states and immunological phenotypes. Because counts were too low, about 18 rarely observed V segments, including chromosome 9 orphons, were excluded from the earlier analysis of under 650 of the donors. Strong co-occurrence of HLA alleles, especially DR and DQ, made assigning TCR associations to individual alleles difficult. Sequencing depth was assumed to be roughly uniform across donors in the presence/absence analyses, though that assumption may not hold. At a false discovery rate of 0.05, a later analysis linked under 20,000 TCR beta sequences to specific HLA alleles. According to a later analysis, parvovirus B19, influenza, CMV and Epstein-Barr virus appeared linked to several top co-occurrence clusters. Cytomegalovirus status was reported to be diagnosed by the classifier with high specificity and sensitivity in both the original and validation cohorts. V-gene and J-gene trimming of TCR beta chains was associated with a missense DCLRE1C variant in a later genetic analysis, and the association was replicated in an independent cohort. Linkage disequilibrium might explain the correlated functional status among segregating V segments, but an unknown experimental factor could not be excluded. A later analysis found that most CMV-associated TCR beta chains appeared HLA-restricted, with HLA associations seemingly driven largely by CMV exposure. Three of the identified cytomegalovirus-associated TCR beta chains were confirmed in vitro to be specific for cytomegalovirus antigens. The 87-base-pair reads could not distinguish some IMGT-functional V segments, including TRBV6-2 and TRBV6-3, so those segments were excluded. The study listed 164 TCR beta chains as associated with cytomegalovirus. In this cohort, only TCR beta chains were sequenced, and detectable features were limited by the absence of alpha or paired-chain data. An earlier analysis of approximately 600 of the donors showed that most TCR beta V segments appeared in productive rearrangements either about 90% or about 30% of the time, which broadly matched IMGT annotations. A further reported finding was that TCR beta sequences accurately predicted the HLA-A and HLA-B alleles for most subjects in the first cohort. In a later analysis, HLA-associated TCR beta chains showed more clonal expansion and lower generation probabilities than non-associated chains that were equally common. A cluster of highly shared sequence variants was judged likely to represent a technical artifact of the sequencing pipeline. A later analysis found that TCR association rates varied across HLA loci, with DRB1 alleles showing the most associated TCRs and HLA-C alleles the fewest. CMV serostatus was the only immune exposure information available for the cohort.

On this clone itself: No cognate antigen has been identified for it. Per-base qualities were not stored, and no clone one base away is much larger.

To prepare the library, the immunoSEQ multiplex PCR assay was applied. For the multiplex PCR, a mixture combining 60 forward primers for TCR Vbeta segments and 13 reverse primers for TCR Jbeta segments was used. The CDR3 region of rearranged TCR beta genes was amplified from genomic DNA by a multiplex PCR assay. On the Illumina HiSeq System, the amplified TCR beta libraries were sequenced as 87-base-pair reads. In the source study's methods: In a later analysis, some 80 million unique TCR beta chains were counted across the roughly 670 repertoires, and approximately 11 million of these chains were shared by at least two donors. To remove PCR and sequencing errors, raw reads were error-corrected and collapsed into unique sequences using a nearest-neighbor algorithm that merged closely related sequences. Alignment of CDR3 sequences to IMGT reference sequences was used to assign V, D and J gene segments. Each retained sequence needed at least a six-nucleotide match to both a V gene segment and a J gene segment. A rearrangement was called productive if the CDR3 had no stop codons and remained in frame with V and J, and every other rearrangement was called non-productive. Following IMGT convention, CDR3 was defined as the stretch from the second conserved V-encoded cysteine up to the conserved J-encoded phenylalanine. Sequences without an unambiguous match to a single V gene segment were excluded from the earlier analysis of 500 to 700 of the donors. An earlier analysis of some 500 of the donors classified V segments as functional when productive rearrangements were above 56.7% and as segregating when the standard deviation between donors was above 5%. A statistical classification framework was developed to diagnose cytomegalovirus status using the catalog of TCR beta chain sequences. In a later analysis, TCR nucleotide sequences were compared against IMGT/GENE-DB human TR gene sequences so that V and J genes could be assigned. The TCRdist pipeline was used in a later analysis to assign CDR3 sequences and most-parsimonious VDJ recombination scenarios. In a later analysis, every TCR beta chain was defined by the combination of its CDR3 amino acid sequence and its V-gene family, and reads without a unique V-gene family were dropped. To address suspected cross-contamination and a sequencing artifact, a later analysis removed a few hundred highly shared, low-generation-probability nucleotide sequences. A later analysis calculated a clonal expansion index for each public chain from normalized within-repertoire ranks of inferred template counts. Generation probabilities in a later analysis came from a VDJ recombination model fitted to out-of-frame rearrangements, and those results were checked against IGoR. In a later analysis, TCR-TCR, TCR-HLA and TCR-CMV co-occurrence was scored with hypergeometric tests, and a repertoire-size bias correction was applied to TCR pairs. A later analysis estimated false discovery rates by permuting HLA or CMV assignments 20 times. A later analysis grouped co-occurring TCRs with DBSCAN, adding TCRdist sequence similarity when clustering within HLA-allele-positive subsets. Co-occurrence clustering excluded repertoires with fewer than 30,000 or more than 120,000 public chains, plus five with anomalous nucleotide sharing. Held by TCRdb, this immuneACCESS table contains in-frame sequences only and omits some clones. Under half of the omission traces to an unresolved V gene where checked; the cause of the rest is unknown. The V and J calls and clone size come from that table; D and trimming were worked out from the DNA. Present in this sample are about 130,000 clones, around 72% of which were seen just once. The ten largest clonotypes hold around 3.7% of the sample.

Counted from cysteine to phenylalanine, this CDR3 has 16 amino acids. The entry retains the CDR3 DNA only, 48 bases that are in frame from base 1. V and J are trimmed by 3 bases and 5 bases, and the gene matches miss 8 bases of the junction. According to the germline V gene, CDR1 reads MGHRA and CDR2 reads YSYEKL. The cohort was made up of several hundred healthy bone marrow donors. At the time of sampling, every cohort member was nominally healthy, though immune exposures that went unrecorded were likely present. The donor was CMV seronegative and was included in the group of under 450 seronegative cohort members. Each donor provided a peripheral blood sample, and peripheral blood mononuclear cells were used for TCR beta sequencing. The Qiagen DNeasy Blood Extraction Kit was used to extract genomic DNA from the blood cell samples.

The chain uses TRBV4-1 and TRBJ2-1; 9 nucleotides in the junction match TRBD2. Sequenced material: PBMCs. The receptor comes from a man between 25 and 39 years old in good health and CMV-seronegative. The CDR3 region reads CASSQQASGTNNEQFF. Read as DNA, the sequence is TGCGCCAGCAGCCAGCAGGCTAGCGGGACCAACAATGAGCAGTTCTTC.